In this sample, the clone carrying this T cell receptor beta chain turned up a few times. Both 60 Vbeta primers and 13 Jbeta primers went into the PCR. Profiling relied on immunoSEQ multiplex PCR, and the TCRdb table lists in-frame clones only, not all of them. This table has about 170,000 clones, around three quarters appearing once. The sample belongs to a study of cytomegalovirus exposure and HLA in healthy donors. Germline values: CDR1 MGHRA, CDR2 YSYEKL. The V gene lost 1 base and the J gene lost 6 bases, with 19 bases spanning the gap. The CDR3 is made up of 16 amino acids. The chain is built from TRBV4-1 and TRBJ2-7; weak D call: TRBD2 (6 bases). The sequenced sample consisted of PBMCs. The receptor's source is a woman aged 25-40 years in good health and CMV-seropositive. CDR3 region: CASSQVTSRARFEQYF. The CDR3 DNA reads as TGCGCCAGCAGCCAAGTCACTAGCCGAGCCCGTTTCGAGCAGTACTTC.